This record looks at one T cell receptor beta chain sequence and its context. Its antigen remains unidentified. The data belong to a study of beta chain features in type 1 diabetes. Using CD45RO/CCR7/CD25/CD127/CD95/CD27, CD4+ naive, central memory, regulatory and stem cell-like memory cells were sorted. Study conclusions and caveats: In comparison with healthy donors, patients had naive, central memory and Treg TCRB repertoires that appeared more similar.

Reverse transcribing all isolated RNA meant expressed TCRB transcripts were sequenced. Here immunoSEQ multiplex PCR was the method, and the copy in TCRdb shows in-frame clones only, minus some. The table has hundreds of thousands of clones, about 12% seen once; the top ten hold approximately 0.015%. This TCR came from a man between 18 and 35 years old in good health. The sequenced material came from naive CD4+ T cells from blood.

CDR3 sequence: CASSIAGEGEQYF. The CDR3, as DNA: TGTGCCAGCAGTATAGCGGGAGAGGGCGAGCAGTACTTC. J is TRBJ2-7 and V is TRBV9, with 9 positions matching TRBD2. The CDR3 consists of 13 residues. V lost 5 bases, J lost 6 bases, and 6 bases stayed unmatched. Looked up from germline, CDR1 is SGDLS and CDR2 is YYNGEE.